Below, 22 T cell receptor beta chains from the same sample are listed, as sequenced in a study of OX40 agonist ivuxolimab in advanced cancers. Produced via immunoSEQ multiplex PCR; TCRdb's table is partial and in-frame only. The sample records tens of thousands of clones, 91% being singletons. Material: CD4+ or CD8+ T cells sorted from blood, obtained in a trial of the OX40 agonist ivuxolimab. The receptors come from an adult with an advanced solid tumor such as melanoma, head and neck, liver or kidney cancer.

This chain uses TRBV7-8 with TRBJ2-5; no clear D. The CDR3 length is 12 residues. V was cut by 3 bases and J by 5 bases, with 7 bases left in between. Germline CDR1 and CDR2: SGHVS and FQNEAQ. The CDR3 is CASSFGLETQYF. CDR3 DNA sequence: TGTGCCAGCAGCTTTGGTTTGGAGACCCAGTACTTC.

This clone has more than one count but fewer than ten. The CDR3 sequence: CASSAPGGYNYGYTF. CDR3 in DNA: TGTGCCAGCAGCGCCCCGGGTGGGTACAACTATGGCTACACCTTC. The rearrangement joins TRBV5-8 to TRBJ1-2, with D hard to call. Per the germline V gene, CDR1 is SGHTS and CDR2 is YDEGEE. This CDR3 spans 15 amino acids. Between the trimmed V and J ends, which lost 4 bases and 2 bases, there was a span of 15 bases.

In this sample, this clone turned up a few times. This CDR3 is CASSRGLAVVGDNEQFF. The CDR3 region has the DNA TGTGCCAGCAGCCGGGGACTAGCGGTGGTAGGGGACAATGAGCAGTTCTTC. The rearrangement links TRBV9 to TRBJ2-1; 11 bases fit TRBD2. Trimming removed 4 bases from V and 5 bases from J; junction bases left unmatched: 11. The CDR3 length is 17 residues. The germline gives CDR1 SGDLS, CDR2 YYNGEE.

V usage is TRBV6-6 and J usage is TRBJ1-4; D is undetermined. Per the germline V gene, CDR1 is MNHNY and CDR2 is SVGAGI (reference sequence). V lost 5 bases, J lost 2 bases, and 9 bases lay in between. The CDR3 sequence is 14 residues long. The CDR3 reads CASSPQNTNEKLFF. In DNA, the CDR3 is TGTGCCAGCAGTCCCCAGAATACTAATGAAAAACTGTTTTTT.

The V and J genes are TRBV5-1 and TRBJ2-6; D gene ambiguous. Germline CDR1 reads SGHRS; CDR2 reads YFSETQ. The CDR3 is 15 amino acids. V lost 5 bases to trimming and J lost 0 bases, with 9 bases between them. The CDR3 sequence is CASRPLNSGANVLTF. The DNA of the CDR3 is TGCGCCAGCAGACCCCTAAACTCTGGGGCCAACGTCCTGACTTTC.

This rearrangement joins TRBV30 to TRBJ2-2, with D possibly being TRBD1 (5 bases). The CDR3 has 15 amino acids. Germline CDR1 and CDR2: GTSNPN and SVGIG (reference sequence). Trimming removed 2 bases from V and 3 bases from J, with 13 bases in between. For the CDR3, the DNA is TGTGCCTGGAGTTATGGCAGGGTGGACACCGGGGAGCTGTTTTTT. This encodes CAWSYGRVDTGELFF.

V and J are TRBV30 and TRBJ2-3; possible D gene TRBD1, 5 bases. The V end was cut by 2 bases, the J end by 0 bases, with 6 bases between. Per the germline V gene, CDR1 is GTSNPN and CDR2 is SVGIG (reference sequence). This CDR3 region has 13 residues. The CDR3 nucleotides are TGTGCCTGGAGTCCAGGGAGCACAGATACGCAGTATTTT. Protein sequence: CAWSPGSTDTQYF. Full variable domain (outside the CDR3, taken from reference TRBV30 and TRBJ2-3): SQTIHQWPATLVQPVGSPLSLECTVEGTSNPNLYWYRQAAGRGLQLLFYSVGIGQISSEVPQNLSASRPQDRQFILSSKKLLLSDSGFYLCAWSPGSTDTQYFGPGTRLTVL.

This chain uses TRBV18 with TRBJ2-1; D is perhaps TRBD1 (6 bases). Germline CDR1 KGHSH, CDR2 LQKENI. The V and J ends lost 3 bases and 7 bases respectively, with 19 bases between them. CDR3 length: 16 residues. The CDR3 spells CASSPSTGLRANEQFF. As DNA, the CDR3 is TGTGCCAGCTCACCTTCGACAGGACTCCGGGCAAATGAGCAGTTCTTC.

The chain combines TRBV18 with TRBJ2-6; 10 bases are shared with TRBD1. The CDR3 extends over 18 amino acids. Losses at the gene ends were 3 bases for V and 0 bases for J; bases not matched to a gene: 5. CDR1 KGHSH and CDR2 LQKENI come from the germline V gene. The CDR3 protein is CASSPPGQGISGANVLTF. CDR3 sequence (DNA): TGTGCCAGCTCACCTCCGGGACAGGGGATCTCTGGGGCCAACGTCCTGACTTTC.

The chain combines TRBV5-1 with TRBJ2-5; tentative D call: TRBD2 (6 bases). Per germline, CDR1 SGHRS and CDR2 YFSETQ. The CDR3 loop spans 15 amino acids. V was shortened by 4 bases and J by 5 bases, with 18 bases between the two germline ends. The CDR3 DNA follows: TGCGCCAGCAGCACCCGGACTACCTCCCGGGAGACCCAGTACTTC. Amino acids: CASSTRTTSRETQYF.

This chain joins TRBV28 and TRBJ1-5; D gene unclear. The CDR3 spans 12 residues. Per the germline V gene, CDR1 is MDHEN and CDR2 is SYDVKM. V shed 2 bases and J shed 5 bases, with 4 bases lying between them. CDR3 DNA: TGTGCCAGCAGTTTAAAATATCAGCCCCAGCATTTT. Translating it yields CASSLKYQPQHF. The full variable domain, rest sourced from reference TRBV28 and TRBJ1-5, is DVKVTQSSRYLVKRTGEKVFLECVQDMDHENMFWYRQDPGLGLRLIYFSYDVKMKEKGDIPEGYSVSREKKERFSLILESASTNQTSMYLCASSLKYQPQHFGDGTRLSIL.

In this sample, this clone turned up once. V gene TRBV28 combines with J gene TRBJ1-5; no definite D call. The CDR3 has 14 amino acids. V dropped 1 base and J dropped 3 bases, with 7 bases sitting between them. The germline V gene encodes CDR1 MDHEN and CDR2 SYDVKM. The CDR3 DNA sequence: TGTGCCAGCAGTTTATTGGGCACCAATCAGCCCCAGCATTTT. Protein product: CASSLLGTNQPQHF.

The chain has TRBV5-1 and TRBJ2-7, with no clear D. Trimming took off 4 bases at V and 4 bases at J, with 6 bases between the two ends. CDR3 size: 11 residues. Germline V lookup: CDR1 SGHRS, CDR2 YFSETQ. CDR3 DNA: TGCGCCAGCAGCGAGCAATACGAGCAGTACTTC. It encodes CASSEQYEQYF. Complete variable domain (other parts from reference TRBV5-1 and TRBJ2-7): KAGVTQTPRYLIKTRGQQVTLSCSPISGHRSVSWYQQTPGQGLQFLFEYFSETQRNKGNFPGRFSGRQFSNSRSEMNVSTLELGDSALYLCASSEQYEQYFGPGTRLTVT.

CDR3 region: CASSRDRQETQYF. The CDR3 coding sequence is TGTGCCAGCAGCCGGGACAGGCAAGAGACCCAGTACTTC. V usage is TRBV11-2 and J usage is TRBJ2-5, with 8 bases aligning to TRBD1. Germline CDR1 SGHAT, CDR2 FQNNGV. CDR3 size: 13 residues. J lost 2 bases, V lost 5 bases, and 1 base had no gene match.

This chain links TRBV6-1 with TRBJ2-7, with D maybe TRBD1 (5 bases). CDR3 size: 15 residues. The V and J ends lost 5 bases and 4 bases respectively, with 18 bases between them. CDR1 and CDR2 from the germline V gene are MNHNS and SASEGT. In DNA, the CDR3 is TGTGCCAGCAGTTCCTTCGGGCAAGGGGTTTACGAGCAGTACTTC. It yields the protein CASSSFGQGVYEQYF.

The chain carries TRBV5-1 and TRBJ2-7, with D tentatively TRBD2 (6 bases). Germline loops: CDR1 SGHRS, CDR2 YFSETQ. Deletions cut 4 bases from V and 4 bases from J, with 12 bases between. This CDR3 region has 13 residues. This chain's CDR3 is CASSAGSSYEQYF. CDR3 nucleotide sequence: TGCGCCAGCAGCGCCGGGAGCAGTTACGAGCAGTACTTC. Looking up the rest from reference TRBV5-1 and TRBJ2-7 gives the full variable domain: KAGVTQTPRYLIKTRGQQVTLSCSPISGHRSVSWYQQTPGQGLQFLFEYFSETQRNKGNFPGRFSGRQFSNSRSEMNVSTLELGDSALYLCASSAGSSYEQYFGPGTRLTVT.

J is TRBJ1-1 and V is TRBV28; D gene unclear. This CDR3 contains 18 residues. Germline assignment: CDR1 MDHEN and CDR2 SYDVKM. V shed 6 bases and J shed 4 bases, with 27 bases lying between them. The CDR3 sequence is CASSPLTRWRVGTTEAFF. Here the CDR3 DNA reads TGTGCCAGCAGCCCCTTGACTCGATGGAGGGTTGGTACCACTGAAGCTTTCTTT.

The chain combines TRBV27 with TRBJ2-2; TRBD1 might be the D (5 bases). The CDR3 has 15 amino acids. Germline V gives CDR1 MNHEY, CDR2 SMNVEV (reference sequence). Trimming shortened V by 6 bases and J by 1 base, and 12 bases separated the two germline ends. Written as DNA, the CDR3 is TGTGCCAGCAGCCCGTATACAGGGAACACCGGGGAGCTGTTTTTT. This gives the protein CASSPYTGNTGELFF.

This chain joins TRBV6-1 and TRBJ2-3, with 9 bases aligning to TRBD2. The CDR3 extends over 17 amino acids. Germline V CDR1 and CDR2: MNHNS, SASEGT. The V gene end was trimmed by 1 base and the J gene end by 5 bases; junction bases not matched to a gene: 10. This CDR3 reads CASSEDGTSFGGDTQYF. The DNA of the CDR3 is TGTGCCAGCAGTGAAGATGGGACTAGCTTCGGGGGAGATACGCAGTATTTT.

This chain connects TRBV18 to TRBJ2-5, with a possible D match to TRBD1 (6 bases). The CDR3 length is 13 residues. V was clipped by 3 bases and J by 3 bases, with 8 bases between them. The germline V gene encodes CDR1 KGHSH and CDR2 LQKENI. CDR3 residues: CASSPGDKETQYF. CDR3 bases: TGTGCCAGCTCACCCGGGGACAAAGAGACCCAGTACTTC.

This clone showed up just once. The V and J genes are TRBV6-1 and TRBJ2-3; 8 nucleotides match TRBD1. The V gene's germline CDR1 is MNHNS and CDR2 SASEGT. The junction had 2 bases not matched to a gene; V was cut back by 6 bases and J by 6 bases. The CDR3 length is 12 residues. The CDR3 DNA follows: TGTGCCAGCAGGGACAGGGCGGATACGCAGTATTTT. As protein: CASRDRADTQYF.

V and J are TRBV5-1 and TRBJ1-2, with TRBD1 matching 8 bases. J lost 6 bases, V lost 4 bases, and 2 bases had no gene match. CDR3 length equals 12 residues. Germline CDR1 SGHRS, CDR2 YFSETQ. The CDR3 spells CASSPDRDGYTF. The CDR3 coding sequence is TGCGCCAGCAGCCCGGACAGGGATGGCTACACCTTC.